What follows are 9 T cell receptor beta chains derived from one specimen sequenced in a study of cytomegalovirus exposure and HLA in healthy donors. It was with 60 Vbeta and 13 Jbeta primers that the PCR ran. Assay: immunoSEQ multiplex PCR; the TCRdb copy retains only in-frame clones and omits some. The table includes 150,000 to 200,000 clones, around 80% detected once. Sequencing was carried out using PBMCs. These receptors originate from a woman aged 50 to 60 in good health and CMV-seropositive.

In its sample, this clone was seen once. This rearrangement joins TRBV10-3 to TRBJ1-1, with D uncertain. The CDR3 covers 13 residues. V lost 7 bases to trimming and J lost 1 base, with 10 bases between them. CDR1 is ENHRY, CDR2 SYGVKD, per germline. The CDR3 DNA is TGTGCCATCAAGTACCTCGGGAACACTGAAGCTTTCTTT. The encoded protein is CAIKYLGNTEAFF.

The rearrangement joins TRBV11-1 to TRBJ2-3, with 7 bases matching TRBD1. Trimming took 2 bases from V and 6 from J; bases not matched to a gene: 11. The germline gives CDR1 SGHAT, CDR2 FQDESV (reference sequence). This CDR3 has 16 amino acids. The chain's CDR3 is CASSLIGRQGVDTQYF. The DNA for the CDR3 is TGTGCCAGCAGCTTAATTGGCCGGCAGGGGGTGGATACGCAGTATTTT.

The chain has TRBV10-3 and TRBJ2-7, with a weak D call TRBD1 (5 bases). The CDR3 runs to 13 residues. The V and J ends lost 8 bases and 1 base respectively, with 12 bases between them. Looked up from germline, CDR1 is ENHRY and CDR2 is SYGVKD. This CDR3 reads CAIGLDTSYEQYF. The CDR3 DNA is TGTGCCATCGGGTTGGACACTTCCTACGAGCAGTACTTC.

The CDR3 nucleotides are TGTGCCAGCAGCCCCGGGGACAGCTCCAACTCAGTAAATTCACCCCTCCACTTT. It codes for CASSPGDSSNSVNSPLHF. The chain combines TRBV11-3 with TRBJ1-6, with 7 bases fitting TRBD1. CDR1 is SGHNT and CDR2 is YENEEA in the germline V gene. CDR3 length equals 18 residues. The J segment lost 7 bases and the V segment lost 5 bases, leaving 17 bases of the junction unmatched.

The V and J genes are TRBV4-2 and TRBJ1-6; TRBD1 aligns across 9 bases. Germline V gene sequence: CDR1 LGHNA, CDR2 YNFKEQ. The CDR3 is 16 residues long. The trim removed 0 bases at V and 7 bases at J, leaving 4 bases unmatched. The chain's CDR3 is CASSQETGTGNSPLHF. Written as DNA, the CDR3 is TGTGCCAGCAGCCAAGAAACCGGGACAGGGAATTCACCCCTCCACTTT.

The V gene is TRBV7-9, the J gene TRBJ2-5; a weak D match, TRBD1 (5 bases). V was clipped by 1 base and J by 2 bases, with 11 bases between them. CDR3 length: 15 residues. Germline V gene data show CDR1 as SEHNR and CDR2 as FQNEAQ (reference sequence). The DNA for the CDR3 is TGTGCCAGCAGCTTAGTGTCAGGGTCACAAGAGACCCAGTACTTC. Amino acid sequence: CASSLVSGSQETQYF.

The rearrangement joins TRBV7-8 to TRBJ1-5; D remains unclear. Trimming cost V 5 bases and J 0 bases, with 8 bases left between them. This CDR3 has 14 amino acids. The V gene's germline CDR1 is SGHVS and CDR2 FQNEAQ. Here the CDR3 DNA reads TGTGCCAGCAGCCGACATTCTAGCAATCAGCCCCAGCATTTT. Residues: CASSRHSSNQPQHF.

The chain's CDR3 is CASSSGGLAGVNNEQFF. CDR3 in DNA: TGTGCCAGCAGCTCAGGGGGACTAGCGGGGGTCAACAATGAGCAGTTCTTC. The chain couples TRBV9 to TRBJ2-1, with 14 bases fitting TRBD2. The CDR3 spans 17 residues. The germline CDR1 and CDR2 sequences are SGDLS and YYNGEE. The J segment lost 5 bases and the V segment lost 4 bases, leaving 8 bases of the junction unmatched.

This chain links TRBV5-6 with TRBJ2-1; TRBD2 might be the D (6 bases). V gave up 1 base and J gave up 0 bases, with 11 bases separating them. The CDR3 has 16 residues. Germline CDR1 reads SGHDT; CDR2 reads YYEEEE. The CDR3 protein is CASSLFGLPSYNEQFF. DNA of the CDR3: TGTGCCAGCAGCTTGTTCGGACTACCCTCCTACAATGAGCAGTTCTTC.